This passage covers 2 T cell receptor beta chains from one sample sequenced in a study of T cells in Graves' hyperthyroidism and ophthalmopathy. The investigators amplified TCR beta CDR3 regions from RNA transcripts. Initially, a first-round RT-PCR of the TCR CDR3 employed the HTBI primer set. TCRdb fed the multiplex PCR reads into MiXCR, producing one record per CDR3 protein. The sample lists 350,000 or so distinct CDR3 sequences, around a sixth occurring once. Sequenced sample: blood. The receptors derive from a woman aged 50 to 60 with Graves' hyperthyroidism.

This clonotype showed up just a few times. This chain links TRBV9 with TRBJ2-2; 8 nucleotides match TRBD1. CDR1 is SGDLS and CDR2 is YYNGEE in the germline V gene. This CDR3 is 17 amino acids long. Trimming cost V 4 bases and J 0 bases; bases outside gene matches: 8. CDR3 nucleotides: TGTGCCAGCAGCTATCTGGGACAGGATACGAACACCGGGGAGCTGTTTTTT. Translated, it gives CASSYLGQDTNTGELFF.

The chain joins TRBV6-2 or TRBV6-3 to TRBJ1-6; no clear D. Trimming cost V 5 bases and J 9 bases, with 17 bases left between them. There are 15 residues in the CDR3. CDR1 is MNHEY and CDR2 is SVGEGT in the germline V gene. CDR3: CASSHRAGGSSPLHF. The CDR3 DNA follows: TGTGCCAGCAGTCACAGAGCAGGAGGCAGTTCACCCCTCCACTTT.